This TCR beta chain originates from a study of blood T cell repertoires in COVID-19. Study-level background: In each case, the material was cDNA or gDNA derived from T cells, B-cell-depleted T cells, or PBMCs.

Trimming cost V 4 bases and J 2 bases, with 15 bases left between them. The length of the CDR3 is 16 residues. CDR1 MNHEY and CDR2 SMNVEV come from the germline V gene (reference sequence). Original methodology: How many nucleated cells were present was estimated from reference gene primer amplification. TCRdb's copy holds only in-frame clones and misses some; the assay was immunoSEQ multiplex PCR. V, J and clone size are taken as reported in that table, and D and trimming were inferred from the DNA itself. The data show tens of thousands of clones, with 81% seen just once and about 45% held by the top ten.

The rearrangement uses TRBV27 and TRBJ1-5; D might be TRBD1 (6 bases). The sequencing sample was made of peripheral blood. This sequence was found in an elderly man with acute or convalescent COVID-19. The CDR3 DNA is TGTGCCAGCAGTTCCCTTAGGGCAGGGGGCAATCAGCCCCAGCATTTT. Amino acids: CASSSLRAGGNQPQHF.